This T cell receptor beta chain was captured by sequencing in a study of blood T cell repertoires in COVID-19. Study as a whole: Researchers got acute and convalescent COVID-19 samples from the United States, Italy and Spain. T cells, B-cell-depleted T cells, or PBMCs provided the cDNA or gDNA that served as material.

Under the authors' procedure: Estimation of nucleated cell counts was performed using reference gene primer amplification. Generated by immunoSEQ multiplex PCR, the TCRdb table keeps only in-frame clones and is missing some. V and J calls and clone size follow that table, whereas D and trimming were derived from the DNA. The sample has some 200,000 clones; about nine tenths are singletons. Germline loops: CDR1 SGHNT, CDR2 YENEEA. The CDR3 runs 11 residues. The V and J ends lost 5 bases and 6 bases respectively, with 6 bases between them. Sequencing used peripheral blood. The rearrangement joins TRBV11-3 to TRBJ2-3; D perhaps matches TRBD2 (5 bases). The receptor was isolated from a woman aged 50 to 65 with acute or convalescent COVID-19. CDR3 protein: CASSRDDTQYF. For the CDR3, the DNA is TGTGCCAGCAGCCGGGATGATACGCAGTATTTT. The full variable domain, in which reference TRBV11-3 and TRBJ2-3 provide the parts outside the CDR3, is EAGVVQSPRYKIIEKKQPVAFWCNPISGHNTLYWYLQNLGQGPELLIRYENEEAVDDSQLPKDRFSAERLKGVDSTLKIQPAELGDSAVYLCASSRDDTQYFGPGTRLTVL.